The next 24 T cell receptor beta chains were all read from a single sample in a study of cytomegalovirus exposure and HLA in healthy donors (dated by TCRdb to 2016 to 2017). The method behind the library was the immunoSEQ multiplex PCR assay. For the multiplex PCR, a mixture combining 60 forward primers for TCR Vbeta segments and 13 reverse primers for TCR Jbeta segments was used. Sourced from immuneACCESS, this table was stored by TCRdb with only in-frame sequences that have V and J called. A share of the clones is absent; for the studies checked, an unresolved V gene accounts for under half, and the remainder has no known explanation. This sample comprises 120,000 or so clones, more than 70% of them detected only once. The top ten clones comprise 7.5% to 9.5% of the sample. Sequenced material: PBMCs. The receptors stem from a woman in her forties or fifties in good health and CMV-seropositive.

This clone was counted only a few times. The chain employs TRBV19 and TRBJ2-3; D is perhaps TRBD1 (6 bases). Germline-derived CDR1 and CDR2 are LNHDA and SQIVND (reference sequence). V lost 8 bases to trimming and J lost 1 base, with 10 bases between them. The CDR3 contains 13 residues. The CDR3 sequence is CASLWTGTDTQYF. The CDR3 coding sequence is TGTGCCAGTCTTTGGACAGGCACAGATACGCAGTATTTT.

CDR3 in amino acids: CASSLALAGAGQFF. CDR3 coding DNA: TGTGCCAGCAGCTTAGCCCTAGCGGGGGCCGGGCAGTTCTTC. The gene calls are TRBV7-2 and TRBJ2-1; 10 nucleotides agree with TRBD2. Looked up from germline, CDR1 is SGHTA and CDR2 is FQGNSA. Unmatched junction bases numbered 5, after V lost 0 bases and J lost 12 bases. The CDR3 loop spans 14 amino acids.

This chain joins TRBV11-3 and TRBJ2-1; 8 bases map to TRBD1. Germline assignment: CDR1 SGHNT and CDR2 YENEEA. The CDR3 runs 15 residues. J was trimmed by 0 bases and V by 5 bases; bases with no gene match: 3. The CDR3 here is CASSLGQGSYNEQFF. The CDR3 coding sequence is TGTGCCAGCAGCCTCGGACAGGGCTCCTACAATGAGCAGTTCTTC.

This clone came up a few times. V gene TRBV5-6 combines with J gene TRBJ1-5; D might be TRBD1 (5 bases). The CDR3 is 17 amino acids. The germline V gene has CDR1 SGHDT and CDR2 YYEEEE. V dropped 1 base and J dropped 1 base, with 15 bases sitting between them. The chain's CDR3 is CASSLMTQGRSNQPQHF. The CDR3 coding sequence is TGTGCCAGCAGCTTGATGACGCAGGGTAGAAGCAATCAGCCCCAGCATTTT.

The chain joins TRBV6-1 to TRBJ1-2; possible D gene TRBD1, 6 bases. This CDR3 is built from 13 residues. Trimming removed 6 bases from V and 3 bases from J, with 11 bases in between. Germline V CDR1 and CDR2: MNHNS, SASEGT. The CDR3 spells CASSRNRDYGYTF. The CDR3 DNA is TGTGCCAGCAGCCGAAACAGGGACTATGGCTACACCTTC.

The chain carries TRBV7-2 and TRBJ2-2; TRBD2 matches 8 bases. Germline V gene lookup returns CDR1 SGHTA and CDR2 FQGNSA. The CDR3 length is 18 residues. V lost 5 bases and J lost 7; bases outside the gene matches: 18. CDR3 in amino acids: CASSPQLAGGYGGGELFF. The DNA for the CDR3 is TGTGCCAGCAGCCCCCAGTTGGCGGGAGGTTATGGCGGCGGGGAGCTGTTTTTT.

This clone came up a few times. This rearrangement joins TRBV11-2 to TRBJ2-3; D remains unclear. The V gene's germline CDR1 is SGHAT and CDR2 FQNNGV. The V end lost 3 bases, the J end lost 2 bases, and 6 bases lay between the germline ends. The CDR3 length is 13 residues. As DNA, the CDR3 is TGTGCCAGCAGCTTCTTATACACAGATACGCAGTATTTT. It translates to CASSFLYTDTQYF.

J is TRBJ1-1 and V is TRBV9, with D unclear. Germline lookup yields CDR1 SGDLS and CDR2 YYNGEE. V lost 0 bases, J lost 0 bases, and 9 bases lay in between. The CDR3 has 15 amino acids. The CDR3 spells CASSVGALMNTEAFF. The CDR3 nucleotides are TGTGCCAGCAGCGTAGGGGCATTAATGAACACTGAAGCTTTCTTT.

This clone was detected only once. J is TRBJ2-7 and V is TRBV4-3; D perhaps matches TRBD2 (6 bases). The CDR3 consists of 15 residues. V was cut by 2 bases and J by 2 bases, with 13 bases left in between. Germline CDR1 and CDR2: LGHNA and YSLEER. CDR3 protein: CASSQTRTNAYEQYF. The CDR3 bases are TGCGCCAGCAGCCAAACCCGGACTAACGCCTACGAGCAGTACTTC.

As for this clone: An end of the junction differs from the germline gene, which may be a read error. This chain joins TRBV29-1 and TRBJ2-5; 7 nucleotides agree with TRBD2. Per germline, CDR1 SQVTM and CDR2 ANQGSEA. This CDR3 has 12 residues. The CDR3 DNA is TGCAGCGTTGAATCGGGGGGAGAGGCCCAGTACTTC. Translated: CSVESGGEAQYF.

In DNA, the CDR3 is TGCGCCAGCAGCTTGGACAGGCCACAGGAAGAGCAGTACTTC. The encoded protein is CASSLDRPQEEQYF. J is TRBJ2-7 and V is TRBV5-1; tentative D call: TRBD1 (5 bases). Germline lookup yields CDR1 SGHRS and CDR2 YFSETQ. This CDR3 is built from 14 residues. V was cut by 0 bases and J by 7 bases, with 14 bases left in between.

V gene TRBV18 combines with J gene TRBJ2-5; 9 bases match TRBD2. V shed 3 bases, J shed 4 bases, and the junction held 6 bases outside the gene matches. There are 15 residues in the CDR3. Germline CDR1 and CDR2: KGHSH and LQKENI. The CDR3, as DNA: TGTGCCAGCTCACCTGTAGCGGGAGAATCAGAGACCCAGTACTTC. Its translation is CASSPVAGESETQYF.

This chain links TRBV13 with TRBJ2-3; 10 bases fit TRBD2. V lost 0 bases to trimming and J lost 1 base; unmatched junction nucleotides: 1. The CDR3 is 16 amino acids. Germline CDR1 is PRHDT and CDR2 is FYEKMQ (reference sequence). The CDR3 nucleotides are TGTGCCAGCAGCTTAGGCCTAGCGGGGGGCACAGATACGCAGTATTTT. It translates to CASSLGLAGGTDTQYF.

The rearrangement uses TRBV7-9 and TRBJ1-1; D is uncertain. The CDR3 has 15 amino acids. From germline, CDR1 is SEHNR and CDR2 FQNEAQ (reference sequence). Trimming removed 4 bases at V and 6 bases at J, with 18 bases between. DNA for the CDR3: TGTGCCAGCAGCTCCGAGGCGGCCAGACTGGCTGAAGCTTTCTTT. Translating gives CASSSEAARLAEAFF.

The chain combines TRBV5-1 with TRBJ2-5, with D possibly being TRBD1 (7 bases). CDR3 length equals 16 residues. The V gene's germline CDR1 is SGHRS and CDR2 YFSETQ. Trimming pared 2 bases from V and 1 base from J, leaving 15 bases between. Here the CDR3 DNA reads TGCGCCAGCAGCTTTGGCAGGGGGGACACCCAAGAGACCCAGTACTTC. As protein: CASSFGRGDTQETQYF. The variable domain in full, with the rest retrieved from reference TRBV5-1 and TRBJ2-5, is KAGVTQTPRYLIKTRGQQVTLSCSPISGHRSVSWYQQTPGQGLQFLFEYFSETQRNKGNFPGRFSGRQFSNSRSEMNVSTLELGDSALYLCASSFGRGDTQETQYFGPGTRLLVL.

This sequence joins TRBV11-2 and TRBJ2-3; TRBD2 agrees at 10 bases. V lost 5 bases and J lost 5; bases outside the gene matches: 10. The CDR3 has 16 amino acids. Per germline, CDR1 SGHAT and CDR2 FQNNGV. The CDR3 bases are TGTGCCAGCAGCCCCAGCCGGATAGCGGGAGGAGATACGCAGTATTTT. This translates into CASSPSRIAGGDTQYF.

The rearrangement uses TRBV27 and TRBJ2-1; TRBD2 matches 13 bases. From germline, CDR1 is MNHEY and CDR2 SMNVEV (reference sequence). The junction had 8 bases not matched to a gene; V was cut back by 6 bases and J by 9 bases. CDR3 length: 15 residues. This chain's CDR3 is CASSRTSGRFGEQFF. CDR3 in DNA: TGTGCCAGCAGCCGGACTAGCGGGAGATTTGGTGAGCAGTTCTTC.

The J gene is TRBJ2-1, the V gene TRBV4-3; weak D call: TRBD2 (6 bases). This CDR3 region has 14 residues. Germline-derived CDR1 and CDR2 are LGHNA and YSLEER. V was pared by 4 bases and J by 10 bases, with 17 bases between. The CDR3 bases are TGCGCCAGCAGCCGAAGAGGAGGGCAAGGGGAGCAGTTCTTC. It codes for CASSRRGGQGEQFF.

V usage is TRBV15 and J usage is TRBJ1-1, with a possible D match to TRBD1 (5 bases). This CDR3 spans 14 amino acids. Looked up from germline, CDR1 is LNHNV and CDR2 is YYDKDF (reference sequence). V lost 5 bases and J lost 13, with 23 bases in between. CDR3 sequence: CATSAGRVRGDLFF. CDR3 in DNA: TGTGCCACCAGCGCAGGTCGAGTTCGGGGGGATCTTTTCTTT.

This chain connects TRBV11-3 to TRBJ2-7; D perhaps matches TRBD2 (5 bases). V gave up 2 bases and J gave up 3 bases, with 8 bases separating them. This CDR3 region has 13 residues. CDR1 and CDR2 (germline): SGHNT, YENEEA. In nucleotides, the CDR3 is TGTGCCAGCAGCTTACTCGGGGACTACGAGCAGTACTTC. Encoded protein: CASSLLGDYEQYF. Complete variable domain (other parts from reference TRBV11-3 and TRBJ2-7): EAGVVQSPRYKIIEKKQPVAFWCNPISGHNTLYWYLQNLGQGPELLIRYENEEAVDDSQLPKDRFSAERLKGVDSTLKIQPAELGDSAVYLCASSLLGDYEQYFGPGTRLTVT.

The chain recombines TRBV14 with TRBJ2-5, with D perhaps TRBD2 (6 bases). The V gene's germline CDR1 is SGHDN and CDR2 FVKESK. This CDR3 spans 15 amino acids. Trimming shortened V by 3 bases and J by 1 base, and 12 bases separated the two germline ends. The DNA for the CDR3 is TGTGCCAGCAGCCAGTGGCGGGGCCCCCAAGAGACCCAGTACTTC. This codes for CASSQWRGPQETQYF.

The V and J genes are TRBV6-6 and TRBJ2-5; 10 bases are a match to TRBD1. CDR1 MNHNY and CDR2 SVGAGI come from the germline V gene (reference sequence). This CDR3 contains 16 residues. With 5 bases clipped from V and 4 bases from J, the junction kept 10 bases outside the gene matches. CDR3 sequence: CASSHRTGGLGETQYF. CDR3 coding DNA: TGTGCCAGCAGTCATAGGACAGGGGGTCTTGGAGAGACCCAGTACTTC.

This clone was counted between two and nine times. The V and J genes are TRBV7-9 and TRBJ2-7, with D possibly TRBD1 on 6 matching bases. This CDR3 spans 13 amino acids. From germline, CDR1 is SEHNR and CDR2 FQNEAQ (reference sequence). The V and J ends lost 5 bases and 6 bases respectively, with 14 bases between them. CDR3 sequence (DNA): TGTGCCAGCAGCCCGGACAGTCTTGTCGAGCAGTACTTC. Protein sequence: CASSPDSLVEQYF. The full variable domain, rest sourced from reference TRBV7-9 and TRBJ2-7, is DTGVSQNPRHKITKRGQNVTFRCDPISEHNRLYWYRQTLGQGPEFLTYFQNEAQLEKSRLLSDRFSAERPKGSFSTLEIQRTEQGDSAMYLCASSPDSLVEQYFGPGTRLTVT.

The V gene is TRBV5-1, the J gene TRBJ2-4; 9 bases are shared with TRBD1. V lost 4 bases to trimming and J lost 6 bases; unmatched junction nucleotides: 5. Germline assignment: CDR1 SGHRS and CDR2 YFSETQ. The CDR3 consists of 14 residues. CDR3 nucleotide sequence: TGCGCCAGCAGCATAGGACAGGGGACAAACATTCAGTACTTC. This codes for CASSIGQGTNIQYF.